This T cell receptor (beta chain) emerged from a study of blood T cell repertoires in COVID-19. Study-level background: There were acute and convalescent COVID-19 samples, and they came from the United States, Italy and Spain. Nucleic acid was either cDNA or gDNA, and it came from T cells, B-cell-depleted T cells, or PBMCs.

Per the study methods: Estimation of nucleated cell counts was performed using reference gene primer amplification. Sequencing used immunoSEQ multiplex PCR; TCRdb keeps in-frame clones, though not all of them. The D gene and trimming were derived from the DNA, and the V and J assignments and clone size from that table. The sample yields 70,000 or so clones, approximately 82% seen once. V shed 0 bases and J 1 base; nucleotides not matched to a gene: 14. Germline V gene lookup returns CDR1 SGHVS and CDR2 FNYEAQ. The CDR3 has 19 residues. Sequenced sample: peripheral blood. The chain recombines TRBV7-6 with TRBJ1-1; TRBD1 agrees at 7 bases. The origin of this receptor is a woman older than 75 with acute or convalescent COVID-19. The DNA for the CDR3 is TGTGCCAGCAGCTTAGCGCTTCAGGGGGGATCAGCAGGGAACACTGAAGCTTTCTTT. It translates to CASSLALQGGSAGNTEAFF.